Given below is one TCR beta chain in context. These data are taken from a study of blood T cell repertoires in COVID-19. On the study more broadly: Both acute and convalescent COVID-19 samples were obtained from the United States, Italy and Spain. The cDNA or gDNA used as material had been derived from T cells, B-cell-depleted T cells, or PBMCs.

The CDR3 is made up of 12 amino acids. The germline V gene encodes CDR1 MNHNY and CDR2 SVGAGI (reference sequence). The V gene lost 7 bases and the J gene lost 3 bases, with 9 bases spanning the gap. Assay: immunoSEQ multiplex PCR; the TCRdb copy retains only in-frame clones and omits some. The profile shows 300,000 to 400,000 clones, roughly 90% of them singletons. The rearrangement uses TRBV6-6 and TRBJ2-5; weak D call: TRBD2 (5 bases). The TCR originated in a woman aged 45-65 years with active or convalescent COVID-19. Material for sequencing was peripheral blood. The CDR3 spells CASKRTEETQYF. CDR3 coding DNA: TGTGCCAGCAAACGGACTGAAGAGACCCAGTACTTC.